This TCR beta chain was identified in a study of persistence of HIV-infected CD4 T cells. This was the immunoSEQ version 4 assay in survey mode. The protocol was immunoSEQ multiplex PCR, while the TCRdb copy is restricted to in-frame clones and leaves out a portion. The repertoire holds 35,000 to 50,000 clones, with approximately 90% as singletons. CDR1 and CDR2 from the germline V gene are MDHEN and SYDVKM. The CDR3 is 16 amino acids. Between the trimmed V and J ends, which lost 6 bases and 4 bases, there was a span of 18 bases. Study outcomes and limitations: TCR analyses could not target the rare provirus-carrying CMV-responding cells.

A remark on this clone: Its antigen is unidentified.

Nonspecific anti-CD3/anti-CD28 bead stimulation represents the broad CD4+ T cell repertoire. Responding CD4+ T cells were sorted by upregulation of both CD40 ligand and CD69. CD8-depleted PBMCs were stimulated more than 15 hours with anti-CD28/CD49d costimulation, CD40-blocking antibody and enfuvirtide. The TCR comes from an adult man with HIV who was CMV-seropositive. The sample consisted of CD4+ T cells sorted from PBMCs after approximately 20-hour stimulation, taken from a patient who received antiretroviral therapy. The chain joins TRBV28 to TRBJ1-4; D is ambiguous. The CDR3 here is CASSPLDRGNNEKLFF. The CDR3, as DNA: TGTGCCAGCAGCCCTCTGGACCGAGGGAATAATGAAAAACTGTTTTTT.